This T cell receptor (beta chain) emerged from a study of response to subunit inactivated influenza vaccine (dated by TCRdb to about 2018). Concerning the study at large: Deep quantitative T cell receptor repertoire profiling was used in the study to track responses to a trivalent subunit inactivated influenza vaccine. Broad study findings and their caveats: It was suggested by the authors that each seasonal influenza vaccination may recruit only a limited number of new T cells.

CDR1 and CDR2, looked up from the germline V gene (reference sequence), are LNHNV and YYDKDF. V is clipped by 3 bases and J by 3 bases, and the sequence between their germline boundaries is 12 bases long. From cysteine to phenylalanine, the CDR3 is 15 amino acids long. Only CDR3 DNA remains: 45 bases, in frame from the first base. A word on this clonotype: Its antigen is still unknown. No much larger clone is present one base from it, and per-base qualities are unavailable.

Receptor amplification or capture employed RT-PCR. These reads were obtained on an Illumina HiSeq 2500. TCRdb handled the public reads itself, with Q25 trimming in fastp and clone calling in MiXCR, and kept productive beta chains. CDR3 protein duplicates are merged, each entry listing the most common genes and DNA. The sample contains about 500,000 distinct CDR3 sequences, more than 15% of them found a single time. Roughly 3% of the sample goes to the ten largest clones. Recombination connected TRBV15 to TRBJ1-5; the D gene assignment is ambiguous. This clonotype originated in a man aged 50-75 years who received an inactivated influenza vaccine. Donor details come from another sample of the same person, matched by shared clones. This sample comprised CD4+ T cells sorted from PBMCs, obtained around 25 months after vaccination. CDR3 reads: CATSSLDGYNQPQHF. Read as DNA, the sequence is TGTGCCACCAGCAGCCTAGACGGTTACAATCAGCCCCAGCATTTT.